These 4 T cell receptor beta chains originate from one sample sequenced in a study of T cell changes during pregnancy in multiple sclerosis. The data were produced by immunoSEQ multiplex PCR, yet TCRdb's version contains in-frame clones alone and is incomplete. The sample has approximately 38,000 clones, about 92% seen once; the top ten hold more than 5%. The sample was CD8+ T cells from peripheral blood mononuclear cells, taken in the third trimester of pregnancy. The receptors were gathered from a female donor with multiple sclerosis, enrolled in a pregnancy study.

This clone was counted a few times. This chain links TRBV6-4 with TRBJ2-2; 8 nucleotides agree with TRBD1. V dropped 6 bases and J dropped 5; count of bases not matched to a gene: 2. The CDR3 extends over 13 amino acids. Per germline, CDR1 MRHNA and CDR2 SNTAGT. As DNA, the CDR3 is TGTGCCAGCAGCGGACAGGGAACCGGGGAGCTGTTTTTT. Translation: CASSGQGTGELFF.

V gene TRBV6-6 combines with J gene TRBJ1-5; a possible D gene is TRBD1 (5 bases). There are 16 residues in the CDR3. In germline, CDR1 is MNHNY, CDR2 SVGAGI (reference sequence). With 4 bases removed from V and 11 bases from J, the gap between germline ends came to 24 bases. In DNA, the CDR3 is TGTGCCAGCAGTTCCAAAGGAGGGGTCGGATGGGAGACCCAGCATTTT. Protein: CASSSKGGVGWETQHF.

This clone was seen once. The V gene is TRBV7-9, the J gene TRBJ2-5; D is unresolved. V was shortened by 7 bases and J by 2 bases, with 11 bases between the two germline ends. CDR3 length: 13 residues. Germline CDR1 SEHNR, CDR2 FQNEAQ (reference sequence). CDR3 protein: CASTQRLQETQYF. The CDR3, as DNA: TGTGCCAGCACCCAGCGCTTACAAGAGACCCAGTACTTC. The full variable domain, its missing parts supplied by reference TRBV7-9 and TRBJ2-5, is DTGVSQNPRHKITKRGQNVTFRCDPISEHNRLYWYRQTLGQGPEFLTYFQNEAQLEKSRLLSDRFSAERPKGSFSTLEIQRTEQGDSAMYLCASTQRLQETQYFGPGTRLLVL.

A word on this clone: Additional DNA sequences in this sample encode the identical CDR3. V and J are TRBV19 and TRBJ2-1, with 11 nucleotides matching TRBD2. CDR1 is LNHDA and CDR2 is SQIVND in the germline V gene (reference sequence). V trimming: 5 bases; J trimming: 3 bases; junction bases outside the gene matches: 6. This CDR3 comprises 16 residues. The CDR3 here is CASSVAGGPLYNEQFF. As DNA, the CDR3 is TGTGCCAGTAGTGTAGCGGGAGGGCCGCTCTACAATGAGCAGTTCTTC.